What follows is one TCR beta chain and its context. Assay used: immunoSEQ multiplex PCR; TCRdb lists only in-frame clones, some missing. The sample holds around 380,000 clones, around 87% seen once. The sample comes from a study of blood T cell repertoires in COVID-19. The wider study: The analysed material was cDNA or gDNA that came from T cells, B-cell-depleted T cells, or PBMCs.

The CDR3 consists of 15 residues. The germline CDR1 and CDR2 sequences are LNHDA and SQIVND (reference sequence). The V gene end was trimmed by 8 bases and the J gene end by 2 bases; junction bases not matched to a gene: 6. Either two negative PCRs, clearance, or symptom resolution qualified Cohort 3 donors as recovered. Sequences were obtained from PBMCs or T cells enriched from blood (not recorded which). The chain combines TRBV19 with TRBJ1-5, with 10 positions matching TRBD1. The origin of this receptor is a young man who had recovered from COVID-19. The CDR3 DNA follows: TGTGCCAGTGGGGCCGGGACAGGGGGCAATCAGCCCCAGCATTTT. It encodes CASGAGTGGNQPQHF.